These 8 T cell receptor beta chains were sequenced from one sample in a study of T cells in Graves' hyperthyroidism and ophthalmopathy. The CDR3 regions of TCR beta were amplified from RNA transcripts. First-round RT-PCR of the TCR CDR3 relied on the HTBI primer set. From the multiplex PCR reads, TCRdb called clonotypes with MiXCR, one entry per CDR3 protein. Of some 400,000 distinct CDR3 sequences listed, 11% to 15% were seen once; the top ten hold approximately 11%. Source material: blood. The receptors come from a woman in her sixties or seventies with Graves' hyperthyroidism.

This clonotype was counted many times. The chain couples TRBV5-1 to TRBJ1-3; no reliable D call. V gave up 4 bases and J gave up 0 bases, with 14 bases separating them. Per germline, CDR1 SGHRS and CDR2 YFSETQ. The CDR3 runs to 16 residues. CDR3 residues: CASSPGGGPSGNTIYF. The CDR3 DNA sequence: TGCGCCAGCAGCCCGGGCGGCGGACCCTCTGGAAACACCATATATTTT.

The chain carries TRBV5-1 and TRBJ2-2, with 11 bases fitting TRBD2. Germline trimming cut 0 bases from V and 6 bases from J; bases unmatched to any gene: 10. The CDR3 length is 18 residues. Germline CDR1 SGHRS, CDR2 YFSETQ. CDR3 DNA: TGCGCCAGCAGCTTGGAGATAGCGGGAGGGCCTATGTCCGGGGAGCTGTTTTTT. Translating it yields CASSLEIAGGPMSGELFF.

CDR3 loop: CASSLGTSGGTYNEQFF. Written as DNA, the CDR3 is TGTGCCAGCAGTTTAGGAACTAGCGGGGGGACATACAATGAGCAGTTCTTC. The rearrangement uses TRBV12-3 or TRBV12-4 and TRBJ2-1, with 12 positions matching TRBD2. The V segment lost 1 base and the J segment 4 bases; nucleotides outside the gene matches: 5. This CDR3 is built from 17 residues.

This clonotype was picked up many times. In DNA form, the CDR3 reads TGTGCCAGCAGCTTAATGGGGGAGCTAGCGGGAGGAGTACCAGATACGCAGTATTTT. It encodes CASSLMGELAGGVPDTQYF. This chain joins TRBV7-8 and TRBJ2-3, with 11 bases that match TRBD2. This CDR3 region has 19 residues. CDR1 SGHVS and CDR2 FQNEAQ come from the germline V gene. The junction had 14 bases not matched to a gene; V was cut back by 2 bases and J by 4 bases. Using reference TRBV7-8 and TRBJ2-3 for the parts outside the CDR3, the full variable domain is GAGVSQSPRYKVAKRGQDVALRCDPISGHVSLFWYQQALGQGPEFLTYFQNEAQLDKSGLPSDRFFAERPEGSVSTLKIQRTQQEDSAVYLCASSLMGELAGGVPDTQYFGPGTRLTVL.

The gene calls are TRBV19 and TRBJ2-1; D possibly matches TRBD1 or TRBD2 (5 bases each). The germline V gene encodes CDR1 LNHDA and CDR2 SQIVND (reference sequence). This CDR3 region has 16 residues. Trimming pared 4 bases from V and 4 bases from J, leaving 17 bases between. CDR3 nucleotides: TGTGCCAGTAGTACGAGGGCAGGGTTAGGTTACAATGAGCAGTTCTTC. Protein product: CASSTRAGLGYNEQFF.

This clonotype was seen ten or more times. The V and J genes are TRBV5-1 and TRBJ1-3; 7 nucleotides match TRBD1. The CDR3 has 16 residues. The germline V gene has CDR1 SGHRS and CDR2 YFSETQ. The V gene end was trimmed by 1 base and the J gene end by 3 bases; junction bases not matched to a gene: 7. The CDR3 sequence is CASSLTGALNGNTIYF. CDR3 DNA sequence: TGCGCCAGCAGCTTGACAGGGGCGCTGAATGGAAACACCATATATTTT.

The chain uses TRBV19 and TRBJ1-3; D remains unclear. This CDR3 has 12 residues. V lost 7 bases and J lost 4, with 8 bases in between. Germline loops: CDR1 LNHDA, CDR2 SQIVND (reference sequence). As DNA, the CDR3 is TGTGCCAGTAAGGCTACGGGAAACACCATATATTTT. Amino acid sequence: CASKATGNTIYF.

Ten or more counts support this clonotype. The chain combines TRBV24-1 with TRBJ2-5, with 11 bases matching TRBD2. J lost 5 bases, V lost 6 bases, and 7 bases had no gene match. This CDR3 contains 15 residues. Germline CDR1 KGHDR, CDR2 SFDVKD. The CDR3 sequence: CATSNVLAGVETQYF. The CDR3 coding sequence is TGTGCCACCAGTAACGTACTAGCGGGAGTCGAGACCCAGTACTTC.